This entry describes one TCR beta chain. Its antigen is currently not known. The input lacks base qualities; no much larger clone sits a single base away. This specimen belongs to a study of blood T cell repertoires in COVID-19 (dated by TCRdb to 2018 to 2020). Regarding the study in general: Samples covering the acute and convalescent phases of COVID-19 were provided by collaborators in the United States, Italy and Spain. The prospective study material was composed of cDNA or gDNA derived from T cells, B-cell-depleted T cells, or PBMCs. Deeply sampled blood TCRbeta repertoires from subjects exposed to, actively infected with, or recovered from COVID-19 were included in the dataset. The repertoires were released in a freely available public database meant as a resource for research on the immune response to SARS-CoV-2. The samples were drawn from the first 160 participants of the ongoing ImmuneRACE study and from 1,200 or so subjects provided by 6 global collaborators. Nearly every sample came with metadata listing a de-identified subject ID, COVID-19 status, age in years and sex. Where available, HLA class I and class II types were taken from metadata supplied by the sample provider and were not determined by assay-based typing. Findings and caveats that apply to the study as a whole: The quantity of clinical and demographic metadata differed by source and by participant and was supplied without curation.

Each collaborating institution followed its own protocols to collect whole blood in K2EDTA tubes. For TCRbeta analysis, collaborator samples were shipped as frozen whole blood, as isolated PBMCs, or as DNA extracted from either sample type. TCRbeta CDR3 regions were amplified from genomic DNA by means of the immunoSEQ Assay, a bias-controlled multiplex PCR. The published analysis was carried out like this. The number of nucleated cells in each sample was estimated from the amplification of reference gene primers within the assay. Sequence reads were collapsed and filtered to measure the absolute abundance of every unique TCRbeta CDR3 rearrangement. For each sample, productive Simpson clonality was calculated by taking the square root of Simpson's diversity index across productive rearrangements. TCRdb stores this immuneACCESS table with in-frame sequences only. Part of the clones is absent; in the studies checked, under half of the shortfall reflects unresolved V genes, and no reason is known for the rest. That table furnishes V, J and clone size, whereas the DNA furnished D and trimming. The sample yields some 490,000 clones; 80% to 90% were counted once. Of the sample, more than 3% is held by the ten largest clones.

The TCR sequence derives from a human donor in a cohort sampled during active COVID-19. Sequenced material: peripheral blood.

The DNA sequence follows: TGTGCCAGCAGTACGCCGACAGGGAGCTTCAATGAGCAGTTCTTC. The encoded protein is CASSTPTGSFNEQFF. Recombination joined TRBV27 with TRBJ2-1; TRBD1 lines up with 7 middle nucleotides. V lost 5 bases and J lost 6 bases, and the count of bases not matched to a germline gene is 10. Counted from cysteine to phenylalanine, this CDR3 has 15 amino acids. The DNA shown is the 45-base CDR3, in frame from base 1. Looking up the germline V gene (reference sequence) yields CDR1 MNHEY and CDR2 SMNVEV.